These 4 T cell receptor beta chains share one sample of origin, sequenced in a study of blood T cell repertoires in COVID-19. Repertoires were generated with immunoSEQ multiplex PCR, while TCRdb's copy carries only in-frame clones and drops some. In the table there are around 130,000 clones, less than 90% of which are singletons. Sequencing was carried out using PBMCs or T cells enriched from blood (not recorded which). Receptor source: a man in his thirties or forties who had recovered from COVID-19.

The V and J genes are TRBV28 and TRBJ2-7, with D possibly being TRBD1 (5 bases). The CDR3 length is 15 residues. V lost 1 base and J 2 bases, leaving 12 bases between the germline ends. Germline assignment: CDR1 MDHEN and CDR2 SYDVKM. CDR3 residues: CASSLFPQGPYEQYF. Written as DNA, the CDR3 is TGTGCCAGCAGTTTATTTCCCCAGGGCCCCTACGAGCAGTACTTC.

This clone was observed a few times. V gene TRBV25-1 combines with J gene TRBJ1-1; the D gene is possibly TRBD1 (5 bases). The CDR3 is 12 amino acids. Trimming shortened V by 7 bases and J by 1 base, and 7 bases separated the two germline ends. CDR1 is MGHDK, CDR2 SYGVNS, per germline. CDR3 sequence (DNA): TGTGCCAGCAAGGGGAAGAACACTGAAGCTTTCTTT. Its translation is CASKGKNTEAFF.

This clone has more than one count but fewer than ten. The chain couples TRBV10-3 to TRBJ2-2, with 13 bases that match TRBD2. J lost 1 base, V lost 8 bases, and 1 base had no gene match. Germline CDR1 and CDR2: ENHRY and SYGVKD. The CDR3 length is 15 residues. CDR3 in DNA: TGTGCCATCCGACTAGCGGGAGGGAACACCGGGGAGCTGTTTTTT. Translated, it gives CAIRLAGGNTGELFF.

J is TRBJ1-2 and V is TRBV14; D may be TRBD1 (6 bases). Trimming took off 0 bases at V and 6 bases at J, with 23 bases between the two ends. Per germline, CDR1 SGHDN and CDR2 FVKESK. This CDR3 is built from 18 residues. CDR3 region: CASSQDHRGGALGDGYTF. Here the CDR3 DNA reads TGTGCCAGCAGCCAAGATCACCGAGGGGGGGCCCTTGGGGATGGCTACACCTTC.